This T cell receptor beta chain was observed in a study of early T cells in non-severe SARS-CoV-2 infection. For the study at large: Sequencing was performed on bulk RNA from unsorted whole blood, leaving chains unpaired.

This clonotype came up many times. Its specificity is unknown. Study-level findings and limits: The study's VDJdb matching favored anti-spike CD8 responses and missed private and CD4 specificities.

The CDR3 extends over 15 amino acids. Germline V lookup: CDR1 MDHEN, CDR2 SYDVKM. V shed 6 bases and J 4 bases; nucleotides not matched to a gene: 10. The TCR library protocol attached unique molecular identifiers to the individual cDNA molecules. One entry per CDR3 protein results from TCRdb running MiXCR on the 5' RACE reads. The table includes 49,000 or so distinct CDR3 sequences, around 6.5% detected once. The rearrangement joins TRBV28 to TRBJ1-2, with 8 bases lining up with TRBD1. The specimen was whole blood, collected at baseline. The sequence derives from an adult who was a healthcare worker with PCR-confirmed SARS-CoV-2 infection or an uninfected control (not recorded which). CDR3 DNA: TGTGCCAGCAGGCCGGACAGGGCCAGCCCCTATGGCTACACCTTC. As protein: CASRPDRASPYGYTF.